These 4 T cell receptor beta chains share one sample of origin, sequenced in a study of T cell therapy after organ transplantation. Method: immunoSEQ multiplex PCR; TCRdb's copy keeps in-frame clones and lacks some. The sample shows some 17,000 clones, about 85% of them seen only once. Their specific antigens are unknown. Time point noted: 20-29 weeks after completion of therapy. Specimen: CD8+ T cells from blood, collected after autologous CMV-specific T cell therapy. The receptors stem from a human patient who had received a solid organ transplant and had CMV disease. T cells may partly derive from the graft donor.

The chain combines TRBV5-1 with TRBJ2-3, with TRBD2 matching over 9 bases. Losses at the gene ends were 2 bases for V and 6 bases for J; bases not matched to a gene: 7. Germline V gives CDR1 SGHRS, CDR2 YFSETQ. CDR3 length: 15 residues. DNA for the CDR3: TGCGCCAGCAGCTTTAGCGGGAGACAGAGGGATACGCAGTATTTT. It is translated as CASSFSGRQRDTQYF.

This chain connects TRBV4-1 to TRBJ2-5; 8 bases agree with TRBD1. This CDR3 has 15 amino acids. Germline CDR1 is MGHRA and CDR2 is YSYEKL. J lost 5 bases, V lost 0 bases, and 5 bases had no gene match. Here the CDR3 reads CASSQDRTGSETQYF. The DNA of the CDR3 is TGCGCCAGCAGCCAAGATCGGACAGGGAGCGAGACCCAGTACTTC.

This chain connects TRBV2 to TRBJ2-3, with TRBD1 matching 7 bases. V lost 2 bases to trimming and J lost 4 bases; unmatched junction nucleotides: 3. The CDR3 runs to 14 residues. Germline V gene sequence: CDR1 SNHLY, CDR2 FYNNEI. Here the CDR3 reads CASSERQGADTQYF. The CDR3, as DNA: TGTGCCAGCAGTGAACGTCAGGGGGCAGATACGCAGTATTTT.

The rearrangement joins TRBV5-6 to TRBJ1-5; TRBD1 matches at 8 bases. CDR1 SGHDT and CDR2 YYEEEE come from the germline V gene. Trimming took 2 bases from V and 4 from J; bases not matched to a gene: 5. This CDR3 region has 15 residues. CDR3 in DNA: TGTGCCAGCAGCTTCGGGACAGGCCCTAATCAGCCCCAGCATTTT. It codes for CASSFGTGPNQPQHF.